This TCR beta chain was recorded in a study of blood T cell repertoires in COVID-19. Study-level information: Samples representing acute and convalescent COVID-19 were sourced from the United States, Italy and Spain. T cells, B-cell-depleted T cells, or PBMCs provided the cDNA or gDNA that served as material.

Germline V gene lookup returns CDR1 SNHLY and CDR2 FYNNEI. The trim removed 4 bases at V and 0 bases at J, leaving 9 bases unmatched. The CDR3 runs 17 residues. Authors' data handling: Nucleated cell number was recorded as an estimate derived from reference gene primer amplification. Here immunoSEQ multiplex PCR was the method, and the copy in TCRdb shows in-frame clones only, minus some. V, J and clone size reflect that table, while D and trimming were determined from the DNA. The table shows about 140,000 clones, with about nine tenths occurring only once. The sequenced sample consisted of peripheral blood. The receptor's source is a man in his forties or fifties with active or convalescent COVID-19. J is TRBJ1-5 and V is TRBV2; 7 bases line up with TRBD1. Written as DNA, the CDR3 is TGTGCCAGCAGTGCGGGACAGCCCACGTATAGCAATCAGCCCCAGCATTTT. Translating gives CASSAGQPTYSNQPQHF.